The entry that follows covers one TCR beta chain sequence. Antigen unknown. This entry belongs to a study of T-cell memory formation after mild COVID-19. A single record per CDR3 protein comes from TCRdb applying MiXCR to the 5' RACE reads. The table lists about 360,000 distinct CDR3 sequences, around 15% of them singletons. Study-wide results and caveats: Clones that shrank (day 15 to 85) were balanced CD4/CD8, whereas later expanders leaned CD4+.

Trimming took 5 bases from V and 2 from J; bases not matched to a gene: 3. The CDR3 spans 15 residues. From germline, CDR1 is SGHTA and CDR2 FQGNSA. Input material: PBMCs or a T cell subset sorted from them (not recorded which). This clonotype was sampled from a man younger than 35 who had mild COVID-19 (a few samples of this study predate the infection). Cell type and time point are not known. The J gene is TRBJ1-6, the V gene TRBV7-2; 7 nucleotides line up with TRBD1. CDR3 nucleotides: TGTGCCAGCAGCGTAGACAGGGCCTATAATTCACCCCTCCACTTT. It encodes CASSVDRAYNSPLHF.